This TCR beta chain was observed in a study of shared clonotypes between healthy human individuals. Generated by immunoSEQ multiplex PCR, the TCRdb table keeps only in-frame clones and is missing some. The sample holds hundreds of thousands of clones; roughly 70% are singletons and the top ten take approximately 1.7%. The TCR comes from a woman aged 25 to 39 in good health. The sample was memory CD4+ T cells sorted from blood. Subset here: CD45RA-negative fraction.

As DNA, the CDR3 is TGTGCCAGCAGTTCCCCGCGGGGCCCCACAGATACGCAGTATTTT. Amino acid sequence: CASSSPRGPTDTQYF. This chain uses TRBV28 with TRBJ2-3; weak D call: TRBD2 (6 bases). CDR3 length: 15 residues. Per germline, CDR1 MDHEN and CDR2 SYDVKM. Deletions cut 4 bases from V and 2 bases from J, with 13 bases between.